These 29 T cell receptor beta chains were all obtained from the same sample, sequenced in a study of blood T cell repertoires in COVID-19. The repertoire was sequenced with immunoSEQ multiplex PCR; TCRdb's copy has only in-frame clones and lacks some. Among 95,000 to 100,000 clones listed, around 85% were seen once. Sequencing was carried out using peripheral blood. These receptors all stem from a woman aged 70 to 79 with active or convalescent COVID-19.

The chain has TRBV18 and TRBJ2-4; D is possibly TRBD2 (5 bases). In germline, CDR1 is KGHSH, CDR2 LQKENI. V was clipped by 3 bases and J by 5 bases, with 8 bases between them. This CDR3 spans 13 amino acids. The CDR3 bases are TGTGCCAGCTCACCTGAGGGCCAAAACATTCAGTACTTC. Translated: CASSPEGQNIQYF.

The chain is built from TRBV24-1 and TRBJ1-1, with D possibly being TRBD1 (6 bases). The CDR3 loop spans 15 amino acids. Trimming removed 2 bases at V and 1 base at J, with 10 bases between. Germline values: CDR1 KGHDR, CDR2 SFDVKD. This chain's CDR3 is CATSDSRTENTEAFF. DNA of the CDR3: TGTGCCACCAGTGATTCGAGGACAGAGAACACTGAAGCTTTCTTT.

This chain connects TRBV9 to TRBJ2-3, with D perhaps matching TRBD2 (6 bases). This CDR3 contains 14 residues. Trimming left V 7 bases short and J 0 bases short, with 12 bases between. Germline V lookup: CDR1 SGDLS, CDR2 YYNGEE. The CDR3 DNA reads as TGTGCCAGCGGAGTGGGACTTAGCACAGATACGCAGTATTTT. Amino acids: CASGVGLSTDTQYF.

The V call is TRBV27, the J call TRBJ2-3; a possible D gene is TRBD1 (5 bases). The CDR3 is 16 amino acids. V lost 0 bases and J 8 bases, leaving 18 bases between the germline ends. Germline values: CDR1 MNHEY, CDR2 SMNVEV (reference sequence). The CDR3 reads CASSLSPTPQESTQYF. The CDR3 nucleotides read TGTGCCAGCAGTTTATCCCCTACCCCACAGGAGAGTACGCAGTATTTT.

The gene calls are TRBV5-1 and TRBJ2-2; 7 positions match TRBD1. Looked up from germline, CDR1 is SGHRS and CDR2 is YFSETQ. V gave up 3 bases and J gave up 1 base; unmatched junction bases: 3. The CDR3 runs to 15 residues. DNA of the CDR3: TGCGCCAGCAGCTCCGGGACAGTGAACACCGGGGAGCTGTTTTTT. It encodes CASSSGTVNTGELFF.

This clone was counted only a few times. V is TRBV2 and J is TRBJ1-2, with 7 nucleotides matching TRBD1. V shed 2 bases and J 8 bases; nucleotides not matched to a gene: 8. The CDR3 totals 14 residues. Germline V gene lookup returns CDR1 SNHLY and CDR2 FYNNEI. The CDR3 DNA follows: TGTGCCAGCAGTGAATATTCCCAGGGGGGAGGCTACACCTTC. Translating gives CASSEYSQGGGYTF.

The chain is built from TRBV19 and TRBJ1-6; 9 positions match TRBD1. The CDR3 has 15 residues. The trim removed 5 bases at V and 9 bases at J, leaving 8 bases unmatched. CDR1 is LNHDA and CDR2 is SQIVND in the germline V gene (reference sequence). The CDR3 DNA sequence: TGTGCCAGTAGTTCCCAGGGACAGGGAAGTTCACCCCTCCACTTT. Translation: CASSSQGQGSSPLHF.

The chain uses TRBV20-1 and TRBJ1-1; D unresolved. This CDR3 region has 14 residues. Germline CDR1 DFQATT, CDR2 SNEGSKA (reference sequence). V shed 3 bases and J shed 0 bases, with 11 bases lying between them. CDR3 sequence: CSASLGSMNTEAFF. CDR3 DNA: TGCAGTGCTAGTTTGGGCAGCATGAACACTGAAGCTTTCTTT.

The chain has TRBV20-1 and TRBJ1-1, with D perhaps TRBD1 (5 bases). The germline V gene encodes CDR1 DFQATT and CDR2 SNEGSKA (reference sequence). The CDR3 spans 11 residues. CDR3 bases: TGCAGCCGACGGCGGGGGACTGAAGCTTTCTTT. As protein: CSRRRGTEAFF.

The V call is TRBV30, the J call TRBJ1-2, with TRBD1 identical over 7 bases. This CDR3 spans 15 amino acids. CDR1 GTSNPN and CDR2 SVGIG come from the germline V gene (reference sequence). V shed 5 bases, J shed 4 bases, and the junction held 13 bases outside the gene matches. The CDR3 DNA reads TGTGCCTGGGCCAGCCTTAGACAGGGTATCTATGGCTACACCTTC. Amino acids: CAWASLRQGIYGYTF. Based on the CDR3 plus reference TRBV30 and TRBJ1-2, the full variable domain is SQTIHQWPATLVQPVGSPLSLECTVEGTSNPNLYWYRQAAGRGLQLLFYSVGIGQISSEVPQNLSASRPQDRQFILSSKKLLLSDSGFYLCAWASLRQGIYGYTFGSGTRLTVV.

V usage is TRBV5-4 and J usage is TRBJ2-2; 12 nucleotides agree with TRBD2. This CDR3 is built from 17 residues. The germline V gene encodes CDR1 SGHNT and CDR2 YYREEE (reference sequence). V lost 0 bases and J lost 1; bases outside the gene matches: 1. In nucleotides, the CDR3 is TGTGCCAGCAGCTTGGCGGGACTAGCGGGGAACACCGGGGAGCTGTTTTTT. Protein: CASSLAGLAGNTGELFF.

This clone was counted once. The chain has TRBV6-1 and TRBJ2-7, with 12 bases that match TRBD2. The trim removed 3 bases at V and 5 bases at J, leaving 5 bases unmatched. Germline CDR1 reads MNHNS; CDR2 reads SASEGT. The CDR3 has 15 amino acids. DNA for the CDR3: TGTGCCAGCAGTGATCAGACTAGCGGGAGCCACGAGCAGTACTTC. It yields the protein CASSDQTSGSHEQYF.

This clone appeared a few times. The rearrangement joins TRBV18 to TRBJ2-1; possibly TRBD2 for D (5 bases). In germline, CDR1 is KGHSH, CDR2 LQKENI. V shed 4 bases and J shed 0 bases, with 10 bases lying between them. The CDR3 extends over 15 amino acids. The DNA for the CDR3 is TGTGCCAGCTCACTGGACGGGGACTCCTACAATGAGCAGTTCTTC. The encoded protein is CASSLDGDSYNEQFF.

V and J are TRBV4-3 and TRBJ2-7; D is possibly TRBD2 (6 bases). The germline V and J ends were trimmed by 0 bases and 3 bases, with 9 bases remaining between them. The CDR3 extends over 14 amino acids. Germline V gene data show CDR1 as LGHNA and CDR2 as YSLEER. CDR3 sequence (DNA): TGCGCCAGCAGCCAAGACCCCGGGGGCTACGAGCAGTACTTC. This translates into CASSQDPGGYEQYF.

CDR3 in DNA: TGTGCCAGCAGCTTATTGAATAGCATGAACACTGAAGCTTTCTTT. The encoded protein is CASSLLNSMNTEAFF. The chain joins TRBV7-2 to TRBJ1-1; D unclear. Germline V gene sequence: CDR1 SGHTA, CDR2 FQGNSA. This CDR3 is built from 15 residues. Trimming shortened V by 2 bases and J by 0 bases, and 10 bases separated the two germline ends.

This chain connects TRBV18 to TRBJ2-7, with 10 bases identical to TRBD2. The J segment lost 2 bases and the V segment lost 2 bases, leaving 3 bases of the junction unmatched. The CDR3 is 15 residues long. CDR1 is KGHSH, CDR2 LQKENI, per germline. The CDR3 region is CASSPGTSVTYEQYF. CDR3 in DNA: TGTGCCAGCTCACCAGGGACTAGCGTGACCTACGAGCAGTACTTC.

The chain couples TRBV6-4 to TRBJ2-3; possibly TRBD2 for D (7 bases). CDR3 length: 17 residues. Germline V CDR1 and CDR2: MRHNA, SNTAGT. Trimming stripped 0 bases from V and 2 bases from J, with 15 bases between. As DNA, the CDR3 is TGTGCCAGCAGTGACTCTATCGGGGGGCCGACCACAGATACGCAGTATTTT. Protein sequence: CASSDSIGGPTTDTQYF.

This sequence joins TRBV6-5 and TRBJ2-7; 7 bases map to TRBD1. The CDR3 runs to 15 residues. Germline-derived CDR1 and CDR2 are MNHEY and SVGAGI. The V and J ends lost 5 bases and 2 bases, in that order; junction bases with no gene match: 9. CDR3: CASSQYSDRAYEQYF. CDR3 sequence (DNA): TGTGCCAGCAGTCAGTACTCCGACAGGGCCTACGAGCAGTACTTC.

This chain joins TRBV28 and TRBJ1-2; D unresolved. The CDR3 sequence is 13 residues long. Trimming left V 4 bases short and J 4 bases short, with 10 bases between. Germline V gene data show CDR1 as MDHEN and CDR2 as SYDVKM. As DNA, the CDR3 is TGTGCCAGCAGTTCCGGGGAATTCTATGGCTACACCTTC. Protein product: CASSSGEFYGYTF.

CDR3 in DNA: TGTGCCTGGAGTGGAGGGGGCTATACAACTAATGAAAAACTGTTTTTT. Encoded protein: CAWSGGGYTTNEKLFF. The chain employs TRBV30 and TRBJ1-4; 7 bases agree with TRBD1. Germline assignment: CDR1 GTSNPN and CDR2 SVGIG (reference sequence). The CDR3 has 16 amino acids. V dropped 1 base and J dropped 0; count of bases not matched to a gene: 5.

CDR3 DNA: TGTGCCAGCAGTACCTGGACTAGCGGGAGTATTTACGAGCAGTACTTC. Translation: CASSTWTSGSIYEQYF. The gene calls are TRBV28 and TRBJ2-7, with 13 bases that match TRBD2. The germline CDR1 and CDR2 sequences are MDHEN and SYDVKM. V shed 5 bases, J shed 4 bases, and the junction held 8 bases outside the gene matches. CDR3 length: 16 residues.

V and J are TRBV4-2 and TRBJ1-3; 7 bases map to TRBD1. Trimming removed 0 bases from V and 3 bases from J; junction bases left unmatched: 2. Per germline, CDR1 LGHNA and CDR2 YNFKEQ. This CDR3 is built from 15 residues. In nucleotides, the CDR3 is TGTGCCAGCAGCCAAGATACAGGGGATGGAAACACCATATATTTT. Encoded protein: CASSQDTGDGNTIYF.

The sample holds a few counts of this clone. The rearrangement uses TRBV28 and TRBJ2-2, with 7 positions matching TRBD1. V lost 6 bases, J lost 3 bases, and 7 bases stayed unmatched. CDR3 length: 15 residues. The germline V gene has CDR1 MDHEN and CDR2 SYDVKM. The CDR3 loop is CASSPLDRDTGELFF. CDR3 bases: TGTGCCAGCAGCCCACTTGACAGGGACACCGGGGAGCTGTTTTTT.

The J gene is TRBJ2-7, the V gene TRBV28, with 8 bases aligning to TRBD1. V shed 4 bases and J 3 bases; nucleotides not matched to a gene: 8. CDR1 and CDR2 (germline): MDHEN, SYDVKM. The CDR3 has 15 amino acids. The CDR3 loop reads CASSSSGTGVYEQYF. In nucleotides, the CDR3 is TGTGCCAGCAGTTCCTCCGGGACAGGTGTCTACGAGCAGTACTTC.

CDR3: CASSFGTGGNEAFF. DNA of the CDR3: TGCGCCAGCAGCTTTGGGACAGGGGGCAATGAAGCTTTCTTT. V gene TRBV5-1 combines with J gene TRBJ1-1, with TRBD1 matching 12 bases. J lost 7 bases, V lost 2 bases, and 3 bases had no gene match. Germline values: CDR1 SGHRS, CDR2 YFSETQ. The CDR3 has 14 amino acids. Complete variable domain (other parts from reference TRBV5-1 and TRBJ1-1): KAGVTQTPRYLIKTRGQQVTLSCSPISGHRSVSWYQQTPGQGLQFLFEYFSETQRNKGNFPGRFSGRQFSNSRSEMNVSTLELGDSALYLCASSFGTGGNEAFFGQGTRLTVV.

V is TRBV7-9 and J is TRBJ1-2; no clear D gene. The V end was cut by 2 bases, the J end by 8 bases, with 15 bases between. Germline V lookup: CDR1 SEHNR, CDR2 FQNEAQ (reference sequence). This CDR3 has 14 amino acids. CDR3 loop: CASSLLDSLRGYTF. DNA for the CDR3: TGTGCCAGCAGCTTACTGGACTCACTGCGGGGCTACACCTTC.

The chain is built from TRBV28 and TRBJ1-2; D ambiguous. Trimming pared 6 bases from V and 2 bases from J, leaving 4 bases between. The CDR3 is made up of 11 amino acids. The V gene's germline CDR1 is MDHEN and CDR2 SYDVKM. CDR3: CASSQNYGYTF. CDR3 DNA sequence: TGTGCCAGCAGCCAAAACTATGGCTACACCTTC.

The chain links TRBV30 to TRBJ2-7; the D gene is possibly TRBD1 (5 bases). CDR3 length: 14 residues. Per germline, CDR1 GTSNPN and CDR2 SVGIG (reference sequence). The V end lost 0 bases, the J end lost 3 bases, and 12 bases lay between the germline ends. The CDR3 loop reads CAWSVKGALYEQYF. For the CDR3, the DNA is TGTGCCTGGAGTGTAAAAGGGGCGCTCTACGAGCAGTACTTC.

The J gene is TRBJ1-1, the V gene TRBV7-2; perhaps TRBD1 as D (6 bases). The CDR3 loop spans 16 amino acids. Germline V CDR1 and CDR2: SGHTA, FQGNSA. Trimming stripped 1 base from V and 1 base from J, with 13 bases between. Here the CDR3 reads CASSLVAGQRNTEAFF. DNA for the CDR3: TGTGCCAGCAGCTTAGTAGCGGGACAACGGAACACTGAAGCTTTCTTT.